These 31 T cell receptor beta chains were sequenced from one sample in a study of metastatic and nonmetastatic thyroid tumors. Prior to thyroid surgery, none of the patients had received any treatment. TCRdb reanalyzed the PCR reads with MiXCR. This sample has around 34,000 clones; 16% occur once, and the top ten carry around 3.3%. Sequencing was done on a sample of blood. Source of these receptors: a female donor with papillary thyroid cancer or a benign thyroid nodule (not recorded which). Some clones in this sample may be carry-over from other donors' samples.

Only a few counts were recorded for this clone. A single base separates this from a much larger clone, so it may be a read error. The V and J genes are TRBV29-1 and TRBJ2-7; possibly TRBD1 for D (5 bases). The CDR3 spans 11 residues. Per germline, CDR1 SQVTM and CDR2 ANQGSEA. CDR3 nucleotide sequence: TGCATCGTTGAAGTTCACCAGGGGCAGTACTTC. This encodes CIVEVHQGQYF.

Many counts were recorded for this clone. The chain joins TRBV5-1 to TRBJ2-7, with no clear D. There are 15 residues in the CDR3. With 0 bases removed from V and 5 bases from J, the gap between germline ends came to 15 bases. Per germline, CDR1 SGHRS and CDR2 YFSETQ. CDR3 DNA sequence: TGCGCCAGCAGCTTGGGGTATAGAGACATCCACGAGCAGTACTTC. Its protein product is CASSLGYRDIHEQYF.

The sample holds many counts of this clone. The DNA for the CDR3 is TGTGCCACCAGCAGAGGCACGGACCGCACCGGGGAGCTGTTTTTT. Amino acids: CATSRGTDRTGELFF. This chain joins TRBV15 and TRBJ2-2; no clear D gene. The V and J ends lost 1 base and 4 bases respectively, with 10 bases between them. Per germline, CDR1 LNHNV and CDR2 YYDKDF (reference sequence). This CDR3 has 15 residues.

In its sample, this clone ranks as medium-sized (0.01 to 0.1%). The V and J genes are TRBV7-6 and TRBJ1-6; tentative D call: TRBD1 (6 bases). This CDR3 has 16 amino acids. Trimming cost V 1 base and J 10 bases, with 17 bases left between them. Germline V CDR1 and CDR2: SGHVS, FNYEAQ. The CDR3 nucleotides are TGTGCCAGCAGCTTAGGGCCTCTTGGGGGCGCGTCACCCCTCCACTTT. The encoded protein is CASSLGPLGGASPLHF.

In this sample, this clone turned up many times. The rearrangement uses TRBV27 and TRBJ2-7; tentatively, D is TRBD1 (6 bases). The CDR3 covers 14 residues. Trimming cost V 4 bases and J 4 bases, with 14 bases left between them. The V gene's germline CDR1 is MNHEY and CDR2 SMNVEV (reference sequence). The CDR3 nucleotides are TGTGCCAGCAGTTCGACAGGTTCAAATTACGAGCAGTACTTC. It encodes CASSSTGSNYEQYF.

With respect to this clone: One end of the junction is discordant with germline, which a read error may explain. The rearrangement uses TRBV7-6 and TRBJ2-3; 11 positions match TRBD2. CDR3 length: 16 residues. The germline gives CDR1 SGHVS, CDR2 FNYEAQ. The CDR3 nucleotides read TGTGCCGGCAGCTATTTAATAGCGGGAGGGCCTGATACGCAGTATTTT. Its translation is CAGSYLIAGGPDTQYF.

This clone appeared many times. The chain joins TRBV30 to TRBJ2-6; D call uncertain. CDR1 is GTSNPN, CDR2 SVGIG, per germline (reference sequence). CDR3 length: 11 residues. CDR3 sequence reads: CALSGANVLTF. DNA of the CDR3: TGTGCACTATCTGGGGCCAACGTCCTGACTTTC.

This clone appeared many times. CDR3 sequence (DNA): TGCAGTGCTAGTGGGTTAGACAGGTACGGGACTGAAGCTTTCTTT. It yields the protein CSASGLDRYGTEAFF. V gene TRBV20-1 combines with J gene TRBJ1-1; D may be TRBD1 (6 bases). V gave up 3 bases and J gave up 5 bases, with 19 bases separating them. CDR1 is DFQATT, CDR2 SNEGSKA, per germline (reference sequence). The CDR3 has 15 amino acids.

This clone was counted many times. CDR3 sequence (DNA): TGTGCCAGCAGCTACCGGGGGACAGGGACAGAGACCCAGTACTTC. As protein: CASSYRGTGTETQYF. V is TRBV11-1 and J is TRBJ2-5, with 9 bases lining up with TRBD1. The CDR3 spans 15 residues. V was clipped by 4 bases and J by 4 bases; unmatched bases: 7. CDR1 is SGHAT, CDR2 FQDESV, per germline (reference sequence).

This clone appeared many times. A read error may explain this, as a much larger clone is one base away. V gene TRBV28 combines with J gene TRBJ2-1; D might be TRBD1 or TRBD2, each matching 5 bases. Germline loops: CDR1 MDHEN, CDR2 SYDVKM. This CDR3 has 15 amino acids. The ends were cut back, 7 bases at V and 9 bases at J, with 22 bases in the middle. In DNA form, the CDR3 reads TGTGCCAGCAATGCGCCCCGGGACCAAGGTGCTGAGCAGTTCTTC. This sequence encodes CASNAPRDQGAEQFF.

This clone appeared many times. The chain recombines TRBV28 with TRBJ1-5; 9 nucleotides agree with TRBD1. The V segment lost 6 bases and the J segment 1 base; nucleotides outside the gene matches: 4. CDR1 is MDHEN, CDR2 SYDVKM, per germline. The CDR3 runs 15 residues. This CDR3 is CASRNRGPSNQPQHF. The CDR3 DNA follows: TGTGCCAGCAGGAACAGGGGGCCGAGCAATCAGCCCCAGCATTTT.

By its share, this clone is medium-sized. The rearrangement links TRBV20-1 to TRBJ2-7; 9 bases line up with TRBD1. Germline-derived CDR1 and CDR2 are DFQATT and SNEGSKA (reference sequence). The V segment lost 6 bases and the J segment 3 bases; nucleotides outside the gene matches: 9. The CDR3 runs to 14 residues. The CDR3 DNA reads as TGCAGTGCCAAACCCCCGGGACAGGGCTACGAGCAGTACTTC. This encodes CSAKPPGQGYEQYF.

The chain links TRBV20-1 to TRBJ2-7; D is perhaps TRBD2 (5 bases). The length of the CDR3 is 13 residues. The V and J ends lost 4 bases and 7 bases respectively, with 17 bases between them. The V gene's germline CDR1 is DFQATT and CDR2 SNEGSKA (reference sequence). The CDR3 nucleotides read TGCAGTGCTATTAGGACTGTTTTATATGAGCAGTACTTC. Its protein product is CSAIRTVLYEQYF.

The sample holds many counts of this clone. The chain carries TRBV9 and TRBJ2-2; maybe TRBD1 (5 bases). The V and J ends lost 7 bases and 5 bases respectively, with 9 bases between them. Germline V gene sequence: CDR1 SGDLS, CDR2 YYNGEE. The CDR3 length is 12 residues. Here the CDR3 DNA reads TGTGCCAGCCGCAGGGAAACCGGGGAGCTGTTTTTT. This encodes CASRRETGELFF.

This clone was recorded at least ten times. CDR3 DNA sequence: TGCGCCAGCAGCACCTCTGGGGAATTGATCTATGGCTACACCTTC. Translated: CASSTSGELIYGYTF. The gene calls are TRBV5-1 and TRBJ1-2; D gene uncertain. Trimming took 4 bases from V and 4 from J, leaving 17 bases between them. Germline CDR1 and CDR2: SGHRS and YFSETQ. The CDR3 is 15 amino acids.

This clone showed up many times. This chain links TRBV19 with TRBJ2-5; 7 positions agree with TRBD2. The trim removed 4 bases at V and 5 bases at J, leaving 13 bases unmatched. Germline V gene sequence: CDR1 LNHDA, CDR2 SQIVND (reference sequence). This CDR3 has 16 amino acids. CDR3 loop: CASSKGLQYEWETQYF. In DNA form, the CDR3 reads TGTGCCAGTAGTAAGGGACTACAATACGAATGGGAGACCCAGTACTTC.

Note on this clone: The conserved final phenylalanine or tryptophan is absent from the CDR3, which likely points to a read error. The genes are TRBV27 and TRBJ2-7; TRBD1 matches 10 bases. Unmatched junction bases numbered 10, after V lost 7 bases and J lost 4 bases. The CDR3 covers 15 residues. CDR1 is MNHEY, CDR2 SMNVEV, per germline (reference sequence). CDR3 region: CASIPLGQGWYEQYL. CDR3 nucleotide sequence: TGTGCCAGCATTCCCCTGGGACAGGGGTGGTACGAGCAGTACCTC.

This clone was picked up many times. Other nucleotide sequences from this sample produce the same CDR3. V usage is TRBV19 and J usage is TRBJ1-2; D unresolved. Trimming cost V 5 bases and J 2 bases, with 15 bases left between them. Germline V gene data show CDR1 as LNHDA and CDR2 as SQIVND (reference sequence). The CDR3 length is 15 residues. The CDR3: CASSFFAALNYGYTF. The CDR3 DNA is TGTGCCAGTAGTTTTTTCGCAGCTCTGAACTATGGCTACACCTTC.

This clone qualifies as medium-sized. The chain is built from TRBV20-1 and TRBJ2-7; TRBD2 aligns across 7 bases. After removal of 0 bases from V and 0 bases from J, the junction contained 11 bases not matched to a gene. CDR1 DFQATT and CDR2 SNEGSKA come from the germline V gene (reference sequence). This CDR3 spans 17 amino acids. CDR3 amino acids: CSARDKETSANSYEQYF. CDR3 in DNA: TGCAGTGCTAGAGACAAAGAAACTAGCGCCAACTCCTACGAGCAGTACTTC.

Note on this clone: The junction and the germline gene differ at one end; a read error may be behind it. The J gene is TRBJ1-1, the V gene TRBV11-2; 7 bases are a match to TRBD1. The CDR3 consists of 13 residues. The germline V gene has CDR1 SGHAT and CDR2 FQNNGV. This CDR3 is CSSIPRTGTEAFF. CDR3 DNA sequence: TGTTCCAGCATCCCTCGGACAGGCACTGAAGCTTTCTTT.

This clone was picked up a small number of times. This may come from a read error, since a much larger clone is one base off. Other DNA variants within this sample encode the same CDR3. V and J are TRBV6-1 and TRBJ1-5; no reliable D call. The CDR3 consists of 14 residues. Germline V gene lookup returns CDR1 MNHNS and CDR2 SASEGT. Trimming took 6 bases from V and 9 from J, leaving 18 bases between them. The CDR3 reads CASSPGESRGPQHF. The CDR3 coding sequence is TGTGCCAGCAGCCCCGGTGAGAGCCGGGGGCCCCAGCATTTT.

DNA of the CDR3: TGTGCCAGCAGGGCGGGTCAGGTATATGGCTACACCTTC. Its translation: CASRAGQVYGYTF. V and J are TRBV27 and TRBJ1-2; no clear D gene. The germline V gene encodes CDR1 MNHEY and CDR2 SMNVEV (reference sequence). This CDR3 spans 13 amino acids. V lost 6 bases and J 5 bases, leaving 13 bases between the germline ends.

The V call is TRBV5-6, the J call TRBJ2-1; TRBD2 agrees at 10 bases. The CDR3 spans 14 residues. With 3 bases clipped from V and 7 bases from J, the junction kept 4 bases outside the gene matches. Germline loops: CDR1 SGHDT, CDR2 YYEEEE. The CDR3 spells CASSSGTSANEQFF. Written as DNA, the CDR3 is TGTGCCAGCAGCTCAGGGACTAGCGCAAATGAGCAGTTCTTC.

A few counts support this clone. Given a much more abundant clone one base away, this may be a read error. The rearrangement joins TRBV18 to TRBJ1-6; tentative D call: TRBD1 (6 bases). The CDR3 covers 14 residues. Between the trimmed V and J ends, which lost 4 bases and 12 bases, there was a span of 16 bases. CDR1 is KGHSH and CDR2 is LQKENI in the germline V gene. CDR3 coding DNA: TGTGCCAGCTCACTACAGGGTTGGGATTTACCCCTCCACTTT. Amino acids: CASSLQGWDLPLHF.

The table lists this clone with many counts. This rearrangement joins TRBV6-1 to TRBJ1-5, with TRBD1 matching 9 bases. The CDR3 loop spans 15 amino acids. V dropped 6 bases and J dropped 5; count of bases not matched to a gene: 8. Germline V CDR1 and CDR2: MNHNS, SASEGT. This CDR3 is CASRTGGGPYQPQHF. CDR3 nucleotides: TGTGCCAGCAGGACAGGGGGGGGACCATATCAGCCCCAGCATTTT.

The V gene is TRBV5-1, the J gene TRBJ1-2; 9 nucleotides match TRBD1. Per germline, CDR1 SGHRS and CDR2 YFSETQ. This CDR3 spans 16 amino acids. V gave up 4 bases and J gave up 5 bases; unmatched junction bases: 12. This chain's CDR3 is CASSSGTGLIVYGYTF. In nucleotides, the CDR3 is TGCGCCAGCAGCAGCGGGACAGGGTTAATAGTTTATGGCTACACCTTC.

This clone is judged medium-sized. The V and J genes are TRBV30 and TRBJ2-7; D call uncertain. Germline values: CDR1 GTSNPN, CDR2 SVGIG (reference sequence). Trimming cost V 2 bases and J 3 bases, with 11 bases left between them. The CDR3 extends over 13 amino acids. The CDR3 sequence: CAWSLGSDYEQYF. In DNA, the CDR3 is TGTGCCTGGAGTCTTGGATCTGACTACGAGCAGTACTTC. The complete variable domain, with remaining parts taken from reference TRBV30 and TRBJ2-7, reads SQTIHQWPATLVQPVGSPLSLECTVEGTSNPNLYWYRQAAGRGLQLLFYSVGIGQISSEVPQNLSASRPQDRQFILSSKKLLLSDSGFYLCAWSLGSDYEQYFGPGTRLTVT.

This clone was recorded a few times. This clone may be a read error of a much larger clone one base away. Different DNA sequences within this sample yield the same CDR3. The chain has TRBV29-1 and TRBJ2-7, with a possible D match to TRBD2 (6 bases). Looked up from germline, CDR1 is SQVTM and CDR2 is ANQGSEA. Deletions cut 6 bases from V and 4 bases from J, with 13 bases between. The CDR3 sequence is 12 residues long. This chain's CDR3 is CSVGLAGYEQYF. The DNA for the CDR3 is TGCAGCGTGGGATTGGCGGGATACGAGCAGTACTTC.

At least ten counts were recorded for this clone. The chain employs TRBV30 and TRBJ1-3; D is uncertain. The CDR3 runs 13 residues. V lost 3 bases and J lost 1, with 7 bases in between. Germline values: CDR1 GTSNPN, CDR2 SVGIG (reference sequence). The CDR3 bases are TGTGCCTGGAGGGCAGTGTCTGGAAACACCATATATTTT. It yields the protein CAWRAVSGNTIYF.

This clone was recorded at least ten times. The rearrangement links TRBV6-9 to TRBJ2-7; the match to TRBD1 covers 10 bases. Trimming at V came to 7 bases and at J to 7 bases, leaving 7 bases not matched to a gene. The CDR3 extends over 13 amino acids. Per the germline V gene, CDR1 is MNHGY and CDR2 is SVAAGI. This CDR3 is CASNGTGDNEQYF. For the CDR3, the DNA is TGTGCCAGCAATGGGACAGGGGATAATGAGCAGTACTTC.

Remarks on this clone: Relative to the germline gene, one junction end is altered; a read error may explain this. The rearrangement joins TRBV12-3 or TRBV12-4 to TRBJ2-7; maybe TRBD1 (5 bases). CDR3 length equals 13 residues. CDR3 in amino acids: CASSDSNSYDQYF. Here the CDR3 DNA reads TGTGCCAGCAGTGACAGTAACTCCTACGATCAGTACTTC.